This T cell receptor beta chain stems from a study of metastatic and nonmetastatic thyroid tumors (dated by TCRdb to the early 2020s). Concerning the study at large: Repertoires were compared across peripheral blood and tumor or nodule tissue samples from malignant and benign thyroid patients. Results and caveats for the whole study, not just this receptor: In both blood and tumor samples, malignant tumors were reported to have significantly higher TCR beta diversity than benign nodules.

For this clone: Its antigen is not yet known. Per-nucleotide qualities are absent, and no much larger clonotype sits a single base away.

The library was made by PCR. Instrument used: Illumina HiSeq 4000. High-throughput sequencing was used to profile the TCR beta-chain CDR3 region of each patient. In the authors' own workflow: CDR3 differences across clinicopathological groups were used to build a classifier for discriminating distant-metastatic papillary thyroid cancer patients. The Shannon index was used to assess repertoire diversity, and the Morisita-Horn index was used to assess tumor-blood repertoire similarity. TCRdb handled the public reads itself, with Q25 trimming in fastp and clone calling in MiXCR, and kept productive beta chains. What appears here as the V and J calls and clone size reflects TCRdb's work, not the paper's. For this sample the table gives around 17,000 clones, of which around 23% were detected only once. The top ten constitute approximately 15% of the sample. No patient had received any treatment before thyroid surgery. Using T-cell receptor beta sequencing, the study looked back at clinical samples from patients collected from the early 2010s to the late 2010s.

Relative to germline, V is 6 bases shorter and J is 4 bases shorter, with 18 bases between their ends. There are 14 amino acids in the CDR3, from cysteine to phenylalanine inclusive. This entry keeps only the CDR3 DNA: 42 bases, framed from base 1. CDR1 SQVTM and CDR2 ANQGSEA are derived from the germline V gene. The chain employs TRBV29-1 and TRBJ1-2, and perhaps TRBD1 as D gene, on 6 matching bases. Sequenced input: adjacent normal tissue. The TCR comes from a female donor with papillary thyroid cancer or a benign thyroid nodule (not recorded which). Some clones in this sample may be carry-over from other donors' samples. The sequence in DNA is TGCAGCGTCGTTGAGGGAACAGGGAGCTATGGCTACACCTTC. This codes for CSVVEGTGSYGYTF.